This TCR beta chain was identified during a study of Ad26.COV2.S vaccination and SARS-CoV-2 variants. Measured with immunoSEQ multiplex PCR; TCRdb has only the in-frame clones, and not every one. This sample has 440,000 or so clones, with 70% to 90% found just once. Documented treatment: some 19 received Ad26.COV2.S at low or high dose, single or two shots; five or six received placebo; per-sample allocation not given. On day 63 after the first injection, vaccine and placebo recipients gave samples. V dropped 2 bases and J dropped 5 bases, with 13 bases sitting between them. This CDR3 is built from 14 residues. The germline V gene has CDR1 SEHNR and CDR2 FQNEAQ (reference sequence).

This clonotype was obtained from a person between 18 and 65 years old who received the Ad26.COV2.S COVID-19 vaccine or a placebo. V usage is TRBV7-9 and J usage is TRBJ2-7; D perhaps matches TRBD2 (6 bases). Material: peripheral blood, obtained in a trial of Ad26.COV2.S vaccine versus placebo. The CDR3 DNA follows: TGTGCCAGCAGCTTATCGCGGGACCTAGACGAGCAGTACTTC. It specifies CASSLSRDLDEQYF.